The T cell receptor beta chain described here comes from a study of cytomegalovirus exposure and HLA in healthy donors. Study at large: Out of 150 million to 200 million T cells, an earlier analysis found about 100 million unique TCR beta sequences in total. Study results and limitations: In an earlier analysis, about 87% or about 30%: the productive usage of most TCR beta V segments.

Nominally healthy donors were sampled, though unrecorded immune exposures were likely. CDR3 size: 18 residues. The germline V gene has CDR1 MNHEY and CDR2 SMNVEV (reference sequence). A multiplex PCR was run with 60 Vbeta primers and 13 Jbeta primers. Data came from immunoSEQ multiplex PCR; TCRdb stores just in-frame clones and leaves some out. The sample includes 190,000 or so clones, around 83% of them seen just once. On this clone itself: No antigen is known for it. The junction departs from the called germline gene at one end, perhaps through a read error.

This receptor was taken from a woman aged 45-65 years in good health and CMV-seropositive. The rearrangement joins TRBV27 to TRBJ2-6; 11 nucleotides agree with TRBD1. Sequencing was carried out using PBMCs. CDR3 in amino acids: CASIGLGDRGTGANGLTF. DNA for the CDR3: TGTGCCAGCATTGGACTCGGGGACAGGGGGACTGGGGCCAACGGCCTGACTTTC.